Listed below are T cell receptor beta chains from one sample, sequenced in a study of blood T cell repertoires in COVID-19. Libraries were prepared by immunoSEQ multiplex PCR; TCRdb keeps only in-frame clonotypes and omits some of them. Of fewer than 400,000 clones listed, roughly 86% are singletons. Sequenced sample: PBMCs or T cells enriched from blood (not recorded which). The source is a woman in her thirties who had recovered from COVID-19. Each CDR3 is given with its conserved first and last residue. Fields, in order: D gene, J gene, V gene, clone size, CDR3 DNA, CDR3 protein. The D gene is left open where the match is weak. Clone size, where shown, is once, few, many, or a class for clones that have expanded.

>-|TRBJ1-1|TRBV27|once
TGTGCCAGCAGTTTATCGGCGGGAGCTGAAGCTTTCTTT
CASSLSAGAEAFF
>-|TRBJ2-6|TRBV6-5|-
TGTGCCAGCACCCACAATTCTGGGGCCAACGTCCTGACTTTC
CASTHNSGANVLTF
>TRBD1|TRBJ2-2|TRBV5-8|-
TGTGCCAGCAGCTTTTCACAGGGGGACACCGGGGAGCTGTTTTTT
CASSFSQGDTGELFF
>-|TRBJ1-5|TRBV18|-
TGTGCCAGCTCACCAAGCAGGGAAAAGAGTCAGCCCCAGCATTTT
CASSPSREKSQPQHF
>-|TRBJ2-3|TRBV29-1|-
TGCAGCGTTGGACCCCTAGGGTCGGGGGTCGGGGATACGCAGTATTTT
CSVGPLGSGVGDTQYF
>-|TRBJ2-7|TRBV7-9|-
TGTGCCAGCAGCTCTACTCCTTCCTACGAGCAGTACTTC
CASSSTPSYEQYF
>-|TRBJ1-1|TRBV5-1|-
TGCGCCAGCAGCTTTTACGTCTCAGGGATGAACACTGAAGCTTTCTTT
CASSFYVSGMNTEAFF
>-|TRBJ1-2|TRBV2|-
TGTGCCAGCAGTCCTAAGGGAGGCTATGGCTACACCTTC
CASSPKGGYGYTF
>-|TRBJ1-6|TRBV6-5|few
TGTGCCAGCAGCGCACGGGGGGGCCGGGACTTCCCCCACTTT
CASSARGGRDFPHF
>TRBD2|TRBJ2-1|TRBV28|-
TGTGCCAGCAATTTCCAAGCGGGAGACGACGGCGATGAGCAGTTCTTC
CASNFQAGDDGDEQFF
>TRBD1|TRBJ2-7|TRBV10-2|-
TGCGCCAGCTGGGGGGGACAGGGGTTATTTCCCTCCTTCTACGAGCAGTACTTC
CASWGGQGLFPSFYEQYF
>TRBD1|TRBJ1-6|TRBV6-5|-
TGTGCCAGCAGTTGGGGGACAGGGGCCTCACCCCTCCACTTT
CASSWGTGASPLHF
>TRBD1|TRBJ2-7|TRBV27|once
TGTGCCAGCACGGCCACAGGGGGGCTAAACGAGCAGTACTTC
CASTATGGLNEQYF
>TRBD1|TRBJ2-2|TRBV5-1|few
TGCGCCAGCAGCATCGGACAGGGACTGAACACCGGGGAGCTGTTTTTT
CASSIGQGLNTGELFF
>-|TRBJ1-2|TRBV24-1|-
TGTGCCACCAGTGATTCGGGACACAACTATGGCTACACCTTC
CATSDSGHNYGYTF
>-|TRBJ1-2|TRBV2|-
TGTGCCAGCAGTGAAGCGCTTCAAGGGAGGGACGGCTACACCTTC
CASSEALQGRDGYTF
>-|TRBJ1-2|TRBV7-3|-
TGTGCCAGCAGCTTCGGGGAAAACTATGGCTACACCTTC
CASSFGENYGYTF
>-|TRBJ1-1|TRBV14|once
TGTGCCAGCAGCCAGGAACAGTTCGGCACTGAAGCTTTCTTT
CASSQEQFGTEAFF
>-|TRBJ1-2|TRBV19|-
TGTGCCAGTTCCCTTGCGGTGAACTATGGCTACACCTTC
CASSLAVNYGYTF
>TRBD1|TRBJ1-2|TRBV3-1/TRBV3-2|-
TGTGCCAGCAGCCATTTCGCCCCAACGGGCCTACCGGGACAGGGTAACTATGGCTACACCTTC
CASSHFAPTGLPGQGNYGYTF
>TRBD1|TRBJ1-2|TRBV19|once
TGTGCCAGCTTCGGGACAGGGGTAGGGTATGGCTACACCTTC
CASFGTGVGYGYTF
>TRBD1|TRBJ1-4|TRBV6-1|once
TGTGCCAGCAGTGAAGAAGGGGGCGTATTAGAAAAACTGTTTTTT
CASSEEGGVLEKLFF
>-|TRBJ1-5|TRBV15|once
TGTGCCACCAGCAGAGCGTGGAATCGTCAGGAGCCCCAGCATTTT
CATSRAWNRQEPQHF
>TRBD1|TRBJ1-2|TRBV12-3/TRBV12-4|-
TGTGCCAGCAGTTTTCGGACAGGGAATATAACCTTC
CASSFRTGNITF
>-|TRBJ1-1|TRBV4-1|-
TGCGCCAGCAGCCCAGTGTCGGGGAGGGCTGAAGCTTTCTTT
CASSPVSGRAEAFF
>TRBD2|TRBJ2-1|TRBV28|-
TGTGCCAGCAGTACCAATAGCGGGAGGGCCGCCAATGAGCAGTTCTTC
CASSTNSGRAANEQFF